This record looks at one T cell receptor (beta chain) sequence and its context. The antigen is undetermined. Measured with immunoSEQ multiplex PCR; TCRdb has only the in-frame clones, and not every one. The table lists tens of thousands of clones, around 90% of them singletons. CDR3 length: 14 residues. V shed 6 bases and J shed 0 bases, with 8 bases lying between them. Looked up from germline, CDR1 is SEHNR and CDR2 is FQNEAQ (reference sequence). These data originate in a study of graft-versus-host responses after intestinal transplantation. Findings and limits, study-wide: In recipient marrow, GvH clones were found, and some appeared first in ileum or blood.

V is TRBV7-9 and J is TRBJ2-2; no clear D gene. The sample here was bone marrow, taken 734 days after intestinal transplantation. This clonotype was sampled from a human patient who received an intestinal transplant, so some T cells may come from the graft donor. The CDR3 spells CASRGFTNTGELFF. The CDR3 DNA follows: TGTGCCAGCAGGGGTTTTACGAACACCGGGGAGCTGTTTTTT.